These T cell receptor beta chains were read from a single sample in a study of patients and donors after allogeneic stem cell transplantation. TCRdb redid the calling of the RT-PCR reads with MiXCR, one entry per CDR3 protein. The table records about 110,000 distinct CDR3 sequences, approximately 40% of them present only once. The specimen was blood, either unsorted or a sorted T cell fraction (not recorded which). The receptors originated from a human donor who was either an allogeneic HSCT recipient or a stem cell or donor lymphocyte infusion donor (not recorded which). It is not recorded whose cells these are; they may come from a transplant donor. CDR3s include the opening cysteine and the closing phenylalanine or tryptophan. Fields, in order: D gene, V gene, CDR3 length, clone size, J gene, CDR3 DNA, CDR3 protein. The D gene is left open where the match is weak. Size is omitted from some rows. Given values are once, few, many or a class for expanded clones.

TRBD2	TRBV7-2	13	-	TRBJ2-5	TGTGCCAGCAGCCCCGGACTAGGGGAGACCCAGTACTTC	CASSPGLGETQYF
-	TRBV6-5	15	few	TRBJ1-1	TGTGCCAGCAGTTACTCGAGGGTTTTGAACACTGAAGCTTTCTTT	CASSYSRVLNTEAFF
-	TRBV5-1	14	-	TRBJ2-2	TGCGCCAGCAGCTTGGGACGACCCGCCGGGGAGCTGTTTTTT	CASSLGRPAGELFF
TRBD1	TRBV5-5	11	many	TRBJ1-1	TGTGCCAGCAGGGATGACAGGGCGGCTTTCTTT	CASRDDRAAFF
-	TRBV7-6	15	-	TRBJ1-1	TGTGCCAGCAGCGCCCGATTTGGTACGAACACTGAAGCTTTCTTT	CASSARFGTNTEAFF
TRBD1	TRBV2	14	-	TRBJ2-7	TGTGCCAGCAGAGGGACAGGGGTCTCCTACGAGCAGTACTTC	CASRGTGVSYEQYF
-	TRBV11-2	13	-	TRBJ1-5	TGTGCCAGCAGCTTCGGGGTCAATCAGCCCCAGCATTTT	CASSFGVNQPQHF
-	TRBV15	13	few	TRBJ1-6	TGTGCCACCAGCAGAGAAAGACAGGCTCCCCTCCACTTT	CATSRERQAPLHF
TRBD1	TRBV7-3	14	many	TRBJ1-6	TGTGCCAGCAGCTGGACAGGGGGGAATTCACCCCTCCACTTT	CASSWTGGNSPLHF
TRBD1	TRBV6-5	14	-	TRBJ1-2	TGTGCCAGCAGTCCCTGGACAGGGACGGGTGGCTGCACCTTC	CASSPWTGTGGCTF
-	TRBV6-2/TRBV6-3	15	-	TRBJ2-1	TGTGCCAGCAGAACCTCGTGGAGCTCCTACAATGAGCAGTTCTTC	CASRTSWSSYNEQFF
-	TRBV6-5	14	-	TRBJ2-5	TGTGCCAGCAGTTACAACCAGCAGCAAGAGACCCAGTACTTC	CASSYNQQQETQYF
TRBD1	TRBV28	16	few	TRBJ1-4	TGTGCCAGCAGTAGAGGAGGGACAGGGGGCAAGGAAAAACTGTTTTTT	CASSRGGTGGKEKLFF
-	TRBV20-1	13	medium-sized	TRBJ1-5	TGCAGTGCTAGGGGGTTCGGCAATCAGCCCCAGCATTTT	CSARGFGNQPQHF
-	TRBV12-3/TRBV12-4	15	-	TRBJ2-1	TGTGCCAGCAGTCCTCAAACCGGGACAAACAATGAGCAGTTCTTC	CASSPQTGTNNEQFF
-	TRBV4-3	16	few	TRBJ2-1	TGCGCCAGCAGCCAAGAGGCAAAAAGCCATCGGAATGAGCAGTTCTTC	CASSQEAKSHRNEQFF
-	TRBV6-2/TRBV6-3	15	-	TRBJ1-5	TGTGCCAGCAGCTCCGGACAGCCCAGCAATCAGCCCCAGCATTTT	CASSSGQPSNQPQHF
TRBD2	TRBV10-3	16	-	TRBJ2-2	TGTGCCATCAGTGGAAGCGGGAGAGGGAAAACCGGGGAGCTGTTTTTT	CAISGSGRGKTGELFF
-	TRBV4-3	16	many	TRBJ1-4	TGCGCCAGCAGCCAAGCGGCCTTGTGGGCTAATGAAAAACTGTTTTTT	CASSQAALWANEKLFF
-	TRBV29-1	12	-	TRBJ2-5	TGCAGCGTCAAACAGGGTGGGGAGACCCAGTACTTC	CSVKQGGETQYF
-	TRBV15	15	-	TRBJ1-2	TGTGCCACCAGCAGAGATCTCCCGCTTAACTATGGCTACACCTTC	CATSRDLPLNYGYTF
-	TRBV11-2	16	-	TRBJ1-3	TGTGCCAGCAGTTACAGGGCCATAAGCTCTGGAAACACCATATATTTT	CASSYRAISSGNTIYF
-	TRBV24-1	16	few	TRBJ1-1	TGTGCCACCAGTGTCCTCGTAGGAGAGGGCAGGGAGGAAGCTTTCTTT	CATSVLVGEGREEAFF
TRBD1	TRBV12-3/TRBV12-4	14	many	TRBJ1-2	TGTGCCAGCCTACGGGACAGTGCTAACTATGGCTACACCTTC	CASLRDSANYGYTF
-	TRBV3-1	12	few	TRBJ1-1	TGTGCCAGCAGCCAAGCCGGGGTTGAAGCTTTCTTT	CASSQAGVEAFF
-	TRBV4-3	14	-	TRBJ1-5	TGCGCCAGCAGCCATAGACACGGCAATCAGCCCCAGCATTTT	CASSHRHGNQPQHF
TRBD1	TRBV20-1	15	-	TRBJ1-1	TGCAGTGCCGGGAAGAACAGGGGGAGGGACACTGAAGCTTTCTTT	CSAGKNRGRDTEAFF
-	TRBV4-3	15	few	TRBJ1-2	TGCGCCAGCAGCCAAGATTACAGGGAGGGATATGGCTACACCTTC	CASSQDYREGYGYTF
-	TRBV7-2	14	-	TRBJ2-1	TGTGCCAGCAGCTTAGGGAGATCCTACAATGAGCAGTTCTTC	CASSLGRSYNEQFF
-	TRBV7-8	15	few	TRBJ1-5	TGTGCCAGCAGCTTGGGGGGGAGAGACGGTCAGCCCCAGCATTTT	CASSLGGRDGQPQHF
-	TRBV4-2	13	-	TRBJ2-5	TGTGCCAGCAGCCCCGACCCAGTAGGGACCCAGTACTTC	CASSPDPVGTQYF
-	TRBV4-2	16	few	TRBJ1-5	TGTGCCAGCAGCCAAGGACAGGCGGTCCTAAATCAGCCCCAGCATTTT	CASSQGQAVLNQPQHF
-	TRBV28	12	-	TRBJ1-2	TGTGCCAGTAACCGTGGGACCTATGGCTACACCTTC	CASNRGTYGYTF
-	TRBV12-3/TRBV12-4	13	-	TRBJ1-4	TGTGCCAGCAGTTTGATAGGGAGGGAAAAACTGTTTTTT	CASSLIGREKLFF
-	TRBV27	16	-	TRBJ2-1	TGTGCCAGCAGTTTTATCACCCTGACGGGGTACAATGAGCAGTTCTTC	CASSFITLTGYNEQFF
-	TRBV4-2	14	-	TRBJ1-4	TGTGCCAGCAGCCAACCTATCACAAGAGAAAAACTGTTTTTT	CASSQPITREKLFF
-	TRBV15	15	-	TRBJ2-7	TGTGCCACCAGCAGAGATATAGGGGCCCCCTACGAGCAGTACTTC	CATSRDIGAPYEQYF
-	TRBV5-1	15	-	TRBJ1-3	TGCGCCAGCAGCTTGTGGGGCAACTCTGGAAACACCATATATTTT	CASSLWGNSGNTIYF
-	TRBV11-3	17	-	TRBJ2-1	TGTGCCAGCAGCCCCCCGGGGACTTTCAGCTCCTACAATGAGCAGTTCTTC	CASSPPGTFSSYNEQFF
-	TRBV4-3	14	-	TRBJ1-1	TGCGCCAGCAGCCAAGGGAACGTGAACACTGAAGCTTTCTTT	CASSQGNVNTEAFF
-	TRBV20-1	15	-	TRBJ1-1	TGCAGTGCTCTCAGAGTCCGATTAATGAACACTGAAGCTTTCTTT	CSALRVRLMNTEAFF
-	TRBV7-2	15	-	TRBJ1-1	TGTGCCAGCAGCCCCTATGGGGCGCTGGGAACTGAAGCTTTCTTT	CASSPYGALGTEAFF
TRBD1	TRBV28	12	-	TRBJ1-2	TGTGCCAGCAGTCTAGGACAGGATGGCTACACCTTC	CASSLGQDGYTF
-	TRBV7-9	15	-	TRBJ1-1	TGTGCCAGCAGCTTAGGGTACGGGGGCTTGACTGAAGCTTTCTTT	CASSLGYGGLTEAFF
TRBD2	TRBV6-5	17	-	TRBJ2-1	TGTGCCAGCAGTTACCTAGGACTAGCGGGACTATACAATGAGCAGTTCTTC	CASSYLGLAGLYNEQFF
TRBD1	TRBV20-1	14	-	TRBJ2-7	TGCAGTGCTAGAGATTACAGGGGAAGGACCGAGCAGTACTTC	CSARDYRGRTEQYF
-	TRBV10-3	15	-	TRBJ1-5	TGTGCCATCAGTGATACACAGGCGCTTAATCAGCCCCAGCATTTT	CAISDTQALNQPQHF